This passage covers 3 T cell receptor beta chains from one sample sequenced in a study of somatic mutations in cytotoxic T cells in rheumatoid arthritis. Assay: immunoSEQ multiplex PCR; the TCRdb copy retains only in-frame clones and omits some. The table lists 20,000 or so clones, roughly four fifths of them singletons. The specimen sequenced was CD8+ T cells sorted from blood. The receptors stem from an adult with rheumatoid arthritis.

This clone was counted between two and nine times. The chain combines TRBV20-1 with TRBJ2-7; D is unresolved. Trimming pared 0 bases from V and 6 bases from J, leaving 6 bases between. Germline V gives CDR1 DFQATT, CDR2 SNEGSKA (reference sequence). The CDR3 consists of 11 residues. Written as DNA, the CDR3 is TGCAGTGCTAGAGAAGGCAGCGAGCAGTACTTC. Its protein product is CSAREGSEQYF.

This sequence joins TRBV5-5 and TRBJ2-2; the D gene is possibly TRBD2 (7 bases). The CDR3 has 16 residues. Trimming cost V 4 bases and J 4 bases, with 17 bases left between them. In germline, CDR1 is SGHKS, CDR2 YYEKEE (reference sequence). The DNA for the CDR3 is TGTGCCAGCAGCCCGGAGGGGGGGCGCAGCACCGGGGAGCTGTTTTTT. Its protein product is CASSPEGGRSTGELFF.

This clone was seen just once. CDR3 nucleotide sequence: TGTGCCAGCAGCGTCTTCGCGGGGGATAGCACAGATACGCAGTATTTT. It codes for CASSVFAGDSTDTQYF. This chain connects TRBV9 to TRBJ2-3; 7 positions match TRBD2. Germline loops: CDR1 SGDLS, CDR2 YYNGEE. The CDR3 consists of 16 residues. Trimming at V came to 2 bases and at J to 0 bases, leaving 6 bases not matched to a gene.